The 25 T cell receptor beta chains given below trace back to one sample, sequenced in a study of metastatic and nonmetastatic thyroid tumors. TCRdb ran MiXCR on the PCR reads. The sample yields about 85,000 clones, 8% to 9.5% seen once. Every patient underwent thyroid surgery untreated. Specimen: blood. Receptors were obtained from a female donor with papillary thyroid cancer or a benign thyroid nodule (not recorded which). Some clones in this sample may be carry-over from other donors' samples.

This clone has only a few counts. A clone one base away is much larger, so this may be a read error. Other DNA sequences in the same sample also yield this CDR3. This chain uses TRBV11-2 with TRBJ2-3, with 8 bases aligning to TRBD2. Unmatched junction bases numbered 15, after V lost 5 bases and J lost 5 bases. There are 17 residues in the CDR3. Germline-derived CDR1 and CDR2 are SGHAT and FQNNGV. CDR3 sequence reads: CASSPTRSGGLLDTQYF. The CDR3 DNA is TGTGCCAGCAGCCCAACTCGGAGCGGGGGCCTACTAGATACGCAGTATTTT.

This clone was seen many times. J is TRBJ1-1 and V is TRBV15; D unresolved. The CDR3 length is 14 residues. V lost 0 bases, J lost 1 base, and 6 bases lay in between. CDR1 LNHNV and CDR2 YYDKDF come from the germline V gene (reference sequence). The CDR3 region is CATSREVGNTEAFF. In DNA, the CDR3 is TGTGCCACCAGCAGAGAGGTAGGGAACACTGAAGCTTTCTTT.

This clone came up many times. The rearrangement uses TRBV4-2 and TRBJ2-5; TRBD1 might be the D (6 bases). Germline assignment: CDR1 LGHNA and CDR2 YNFKEQ. The CDR3 contains 14 residues. The ends were cut back, 1 base at V and 2 bases at J, with 8 bases in the middle. In DNA form, the CDR3 reads TGTGCCAGCAGCCAAGGGACAGTTCAAGAGACCCAGTACTTC. Encoded protein: CASSQGTVQETQYF.

The chain has TRBV4-2 and TRBJ2-7; TRBD2 matches 11 bases. CDR3 length: 17 amino acids. Germline loops: CDR1 LGHNA, CDR2 YNFKEQ. V lost 4 bases to trimming and J lost 1 base; unmatched junction nucleotides: 9. This CDR3 is CASSPGTSGRLSYEQYF. The CDR3 DNA reads TGTGCCAGCAGCCCTGGAACTAGCGGGAGATTGTCCTACGAGCAGTACTTC.

Ten or more counts support this clone. V gene TRBV28 combines with J gene TRBJ2-1; TRBD2 agrees at 13 bases. This CDR3 has 16 amino acids. Per germline, CDR1 MDHEN and CDR2 SYDVKM. V was clipped by 4 bases and J by 5 bases; unmatched bases: 5. CDR3 DNA: TGTGCCAGCAGTTGGACTAGCGGGGGCCATCACAATGAGCAGTTCTTC. Protein product: CASSWTSGGHHNEQFF.

This clone was counted many times. The V call is TRBV6-1, the J call TRBJ2-7; TRBD1 agrees at 8 bases. In germline, CDR1 is MNHNS, CDR2 SASEGT. V shed 10 bases, J shed 2 bases, and the junction held 7 bases outside the gene matches. This CDR3 contains 13 residues. The CDR3 region has the DNA TGTGCCATACGGACAGGGAGCACCTACGAGCAGTACTTC. Amino acid sequence: CAIRTGSTYEQYF.

This clone was observed at least ten times. The sample carries other DNA sequences with the same CDR3. The chain joins TRBV20-1 to TRBJ2-3, with TRBD2 matching 8 bases. The germline gives CDR1 DFQATT, CDR2 SNEGSKA (reference sequence). The trim removed 4 bases at V and 1 base at J, leaving 7 bases unmatched. The CDR3 is made up of 15 amino acids. The CDR3 sequence is CSAIGGGTGTDTQYF. The CDR3 DNA reads as TGCAGTGCTATCGGGGGGGGGACTGGCACAGATACGCAGTATTTT.

At least ten counts were recorded for this clone. The gene calls are TRBV27 and TRBJ2-7; D is unclear. V was pared by 6 bases and J by 7 bases, with 13 bases between. This CDR3 is built from 12 residues. CDR1 and CDR2 from the germline V gene are MNHEY and SMNVEV (reference sequence). CDR3 coding DNA: TGTGCCAGCAGGCAAGCCCTGGGGGAGCAGTACTTC. It is translated as CASRQALGEQYF.

The sample holds many counts of this clone. The chain links TRBV12-3 or TRBV12-4 to TRBJ1-2; no clear D gene. V was shortened by 3 bases and J by 4 bases, with 12 bases between the two germline ends. The CDR3 loop spans 14 amino acids. The CDR3 sequence: CASSFYGQAYGYTF. The CDR3 DNA reads TGTGCCAGCAGTTTTTACGGCCAAGCCTATGGCTACACCTTC.

Concerning this clone itself: It may be a read error: a sequence one base away is much more abundant. J is TRBJ1-1 and V is TRBV3-1; D unclear. Germline V gene lookup returns CDR1 LGHDT and CDR2 YNNKEL (reference sequence). There are 15 residues in the CDR3. V lost 0 bases and J lost 4, with 12 bases in between. This CDR3 reads CASSQDSAGSTEAFF. DNA for the CDR3: TGTGCCAGCAGCCAAGATTCGGCAGGCAGCACTGAAGCTTTCTTT.

The chain joins TRBV7-6 to TRBJ1-2; D gene uncertain. Germline V CDR1 and CDR2: SGHVS, FNYEAQ. This CDR3 has 15 residues. V was cut by 5 bases and J by 1 base, with 14 bases left in between. Written as DNA, the CDR3 is TGTGCCAGCAGCCCCATATCCAAGGATAACTATGGCTACACCTTC. Encoded protein: CASSPISKDNYGYTF.

This clone has at least ten counts. The V gene is TRBV2, the J gene TRBJ1-5; 8 bases fit TRBD1. CDR3 length: 15 residues. From germline, CDR1 is SNHLY and CDR2 FYNNEI. J was trimmed by 6 bases and V by 6 bases; bases with no gene match: 10. The CDR3 sequence: CASSVDRGGVQPQHF. Written as DNA, the CDR3 is TGTGCCAGCAGCGTTGACAGGGGAGGGGTTCAGCCCCAGCATTTT.

The chain links TRBV4-3 to TRBJ1-4; 8 bases are shared with TRBD1. V lost 0 bases, J lost 7 bases, and 4 bases stayed unmatched. CDR1 is LGHNA, CDR2 YSLEER, per germline. The CDR3 is made up of 15 amino acids. The CDR3: CASSQDQGASEKLFF. In DNA form, the CDR3 reads TGCGCCAGCAGCCAAGATCAGGGGGCGAGTGAAAAACTGTTTTTT.

This clone has at least ten counts. The chain has TRBV3-1 and TRBJ2-3, with 8 bases aligning to TRBD2. Germline V gene data show CDR1 as LGHDT and CDR2 as YNNKEL (reference sequence). The V segment lost 3 bases and the J segment 3 bases; nucleotides outside the gene matches: 2. CDR3 length: 14 amino acids. The CDR3 region is CASSQRGATDTQYF. The CDR3 DNA reads TGTGCCAGCAGCCAGCGGGGGGCGACAGATACGCAGTATTTT.

This clone was counted at least ten times. The chain employs TRBV6-1 and TRBJ1-6; TRBD1 agrees at 7 bases. Per germline, CDR1 MNHNS and CDR2 SASEGT. CDR3 length: 15 residues. V lost 6 bases to trimming and J lost 8 bases; unmatched junction nucleotides: 10. The CDR3 sequence: CASRPPGQKDSPLHF. DNA for the CDR3: TGTGCCAGCAGACCGCCGGGACAGAAGGATTCACCCCTCCACTTT.

J is TRBJ2-2 and V is TRBV3-1, with 7 bases lining up with TRBD1. Per the germline V gene, CDR1 is LGHDT and CDR2 is YNNKEL (reference sequence). With 6 bases clipped from V and 4 bases from J, the junction kept 5 bases outside the gene matches. The CDR3 is 14 amino acids. The CDR3 sequence: CASSVGQITGELFF. In nucleotides, the CDR3 is TGTGCCAGCAGTGTGGGACAGATCACCGGGGAGCTGTTTTTT.

This clone was recorded at least ten times. The chain recombines TRBV6-1 with TRBJ1-5; 8 bases are shared with TRBD1. The trim removed 5 bases at V and 7 bases at J, leaving 10 bases unmatched. This CDR3 comprises 15 residues. Germline CDR1 MNHNS, CDR2 SASEGT. CDR3 sequence reads: CASSTGTGFLQPQHF. For the CDR3, the DNA is TGTGCCAGCAGTACCGGGACAGGATTTTTGCAGCCCCAGCATTTT.

In this sample, this clone turned up many times. V and J are TRBV5-1 and TRBJ2-1, with 11 bases matching TRBD2. Germline assignment: CDR1 SGHRS and CDR2 YFSETQ. With V trimmed by 2 bases and J by 8 bases, 6 bases remained unmatched. The CDR3 has 15 residues. CDR3 nucleotides: TGCGCCAGCAGCTTAGTAGCGGGGGGGCAGTATGAGCAGTTCTTC. Encoded protein: CASSLVAGGQYEQFF.

This chain uses TRBV19 with TRBJ1-1; 9 nucleotides align to TRBD1. V gave up 7 bases and J gave up 4 bases; unmatched junction bases: 7. Germline assignment: CDR1 LNHDA and CDR2 SQIVND (reference sequence). The CDR3 sequence is 14 residues long. The CDR3 here is CASNRDRESTEAFF. The CDR3 DNA is TGTGCCAGTAACCGGGACAGGGAGAGCACTGAAGCTTTCTTT.

This clone was seen at least ten times. The V and J genes are TRBV12-3 or TRBV12-4 and TRBJ2-2, with 7 bases lining up with TRBD1. CDR3 length: 15 residues. Losses at the gene ends were 5 bases for V and 1 base for J; bases not matched to a gene: 4. The CDR3 DNA reads as TGTGCCAGCAGTCCACGGACAGGGAACACCGGGGAGCTGTTTTTT. Its protein product is CASSPRTGNTGELFF.

In this sample, this clone turned up many times. DNA for the CDR3: TGTGCCAGCAGCCCTCGGTCCCGGCAGCCCCAGCATTTT. Protein sequence: CASSPRSRQPQHF. The rearrangement uses TRBV12-3 or TRBV12-4 and TRBJ1-5; D unclear. V was clipped by 6 bases and J by 7 bases, with 13 bases between them. CDR3 length: 13 amino acids.

Points on this clone: A much larger clone differs from this one at a single base, so this may be a read error. The chain uses TRBV11-3 and TRBJ2-5, with TRBD2 identical over 10 bases. Germline values: CDR1 SGHNT, CDR2 YENEEA. V shed 4 bases and J 0 bases; nucleotides not matched to a gene: 2. There are 15 residues in the CDR3. CDR3 sequence: CASSSGLADQETQYF. The CDR3 bases are TGTGCCAGCAGCTCAGGACTAGCGGACCAAGAGACCCAGTACTTC.

This clone occurred many times. This chain links TRBV5-8 with TRBJ1-6; 9 nucleotides align to TRBD1. Per the germline V gene, CDR1 is SGHTS and CDR2 is YDEGEE. Trimming at V came to 2 bases and at J to 7 bases, leaving 7 bases not matched to a gene. This CDR3 region has 16 residues. The CDR3 DNA follows: TGTGCCAGCAGCTTTTCGGGACAGGGTCGGAATTCACCCCTCCACTTT. Protein product: CASSFSGQGRNSPLHF.

This clone showed up many times. The J gene is TRBJ2-1, the V gene TRBV10-1; 8 nucleotides align to TRBD2. This CDR3 is built from 15 residues. Germline CDR1 WNHNN, CDR2 SYGVQD (reference sequence). Losses at the gene ends were 3 bases for V and 12 bases for J; bases not matched to a gene: 13. The CDR3 nucleotides are TGCGCCAGCAGTGACCGCAGCGGGGGACTTGAAGCGCAGTTCTTC. Its protein product is CASSDRSGGLEAQFF.

In this sample, this clone turned up many times. CDR3 sequence (DNA): TGTGCCAGCAGCTTAGATCAGGGGGCTATGAACACTGAAGCTTTCTTT. As protein: CASSLDQGAMNTEAFF. The gene calls are TRBV11-1 and TRBJ1-1, with 8 positions matching TRBD1. The germline V gene has CDR1 SGHAT and CDR2 FQDESV (reference sequence). This CDR3 has 16 residues. The J segment lost 0 bases and the V segment lost 1 base, leaving 4 bases of the junction unmatched.